The 14 T cell receptor beta chains below were found in one sample sequenced in a study of T cell changes during pregnancy in multiple sclerosis. Data came from immunoSEQ multiplex PCR; TCRdb stores just in-frame clones and leaves some out. The table includes fewer than 45,000 clones, roughly nine tenths detected once. Source: CD4+ T cells from peripheral blood mononuclear cells, taken after pregnancy. Receptors originate from a female donor in good health, enrolled as a control in a pregnancy study.

The rearrangement links TRBV6-1 to TRBJ2-7, with D possibly being TRBD2 (7 bases). The CDR3 has 14 residues. Germline V gene data show CDR1 as MNHNS and CDR2 as SASEGT. V lost 5 bases, J lost 3 bases, and 14 bases lay in between. The CDR3: CASSSGGGGYEQYF. CDR3 nucleotides: TGTGCCAGCAGTTCGGGGGGCGGGGGCTACGAGCAGTACTTC.

This CDR3 reads CASSPGQTSYEQYF. The CDR3 coding sequence is TGTGCCAGTAGTCCGGGACAGACTAGCTACGAGCAGTACTTC. This chain uses TRBV19 with TRBJ2-7; a weak D match, TRBD1 (7 bases). This CDR3 spans 14 amino acids. V shed 5 bases and J shed 3 bases, with 14 bases lying between them. Germline-derived CDR1 and CDR2 are LNHDA and SQIVND (reference sequence).

The chain is built from TRBV5-1 and TRBJ1-2; 9 bases agree with TRBD1. This CDR3 spans 16 amino acids. J gave up 2 bases and V 2 bases, and 7 bases lay outside the gene matches. CDR1 and CDR2 (germline): SGHRS, YFSETQ. The CDR3 loop reads CASSFLGQGTNYGYTF. For the CDR3, the DNA is TGCGCCAGCAGCTTCTTGGGACAGGGCACAAACTATGGCTACACCTTC.

V and J are TRBV7-3 and TRBJ1-1; no definite D call. The CDR3 is 14 amino acids. Germline V gene sequence: CDR1 SGHTA, CDR2 FQGTGA. V lost 2 bases, J lost 1 base, and 8 bases lay in between. The CDR3: CASSLGQSNTEAFF. The CDR3 DNA follows: TGTGCCAGCAGCTTAGGGCAGTCGAACACTGAAGCTTTCTTT. The full variable domain, in which reference TRBV7-3 and TRBJ1-1 provide the parts outside the CDR3, is GAGVSQTPSNKVTEKGKYVELRCDPISGHTALYWYRQSLGQGPEFLIYFQGTGAADDSGLPNDRFFAVRPEGSVSTLKIQRTERGDSAVYLCASSLGQSNTEAFFGQGTRLTVV.

The chain couples TRBV29-1 to TRBJ2-7; 14 nucleotides match TRBD2. This CDR3 has 17 amino acids. V lost 6 bases and J lost 2; bases outside the gene matches: 12. Germline V gene sequence: CDR1 SQVTM, CDR2 ANQGSEA. CDR3 sequence reads: CSVQTGLAGGGAYEQYF. The CDR3 DNA sequence: TGCAGCGTCCAAACCGGACTAGCGGGAGGAGGGGCCTACGAGCAGTACTTC.

The rearrangement joins TRBV4-3 to TRBJ2-1; 10 bases fit TRBD2. The CDR3 consists of 16 residues. CDR1 and CDR2 (germline): LGHNA, YSLEER. With V trimmed by 4 bases and J by 5 bases, 8 bases remained unmatched. The CDR3 DNA follows: TGCGCCAGCAGCCGAACAGCGGGGGGGCAGGACAATGAGCAGTTCTTC. Translated, it gives CASSRTAGGQDNEQFF.

The V gene is TRBV2, the J gene TRBJ2-7, with 10 bases lining up with TRBD2. CDR3 size: 15 residues. Unmatched junction bases numbered 9, after V lost 3 bases and J lost 7 bases. The germline V gene encodes CDR1 SNHLY and CDR2 FYNNEI. In nucleotides, the CDR3 is TGTGCCAGCAGTGATCGCCTAGCGGGAGCGGTGGAGCAGTACTTC. This translates into CASSDRLAGAVEQYF.

This chain joins TRBV5-5 and TRBJ1-1; D not resolved. Deletions cut 5 bases from V and 4 bases from J, with 9 bases between. The length of the CDR3 is 12 residues. CDR1 and CDR2 (germline): SGHKS, YYEKEE (reference sequence). In DNA, the CDR3 is TGTGCCAGCAGTTTCAGTGGCACTGAAGCTTTCTTT. It codes for CASSFSGTEAFF.

The chain joins TRBV9 to TRBJ2-3; 8 bases match TRBD2. J was trimmed by 2 bases and V by 0 bases; bases with no gene match: 5. Germline V CDR1 and CDR2: SGDLS, YYNGEE. The CDR3 has 16 amino acids. CDR3 residues: CASSVEAGASTDTQYF. The CDR3 nucleotides read TGTGCCAGCAGCGTAGAAGCGGGGGCCTCCACAGATACGCAGTATTTT.

V is TRBV19 and J is TRBJ2-6; D is possibly TRBD1 (6 bases). V was clipped by 5 bases and J by 2 bases, with 16 bases between them. CDR1 and CDR2 (germline): LNHDA, SQIVND (reference sequence). This CDR3 is built from 17 residues. CDR3 sequence (DNA): TGTGCCAGTAGTCCACCGGACAGTGAGGCTGGGGCCAACGTCCTGACTTTC. Translating it yields CASSPPDSEAGANVLTF.

For the CDR3, the DNA is TGTGCCAGCAGCCGCGCGGCGGTGGCGAACACCGGGGAGCTGTTTTTT. This translates into CASSRAAVANTGELFF. The chain employs TRBV7-2 and TRBJ2-2; D ambiguous. The CDR3 contains 16 residues. Deletions cut 5 bases from V and 0 bases from J, with 13 bases between. The germline V gene encodes CDR1 SGHTA and CDR2 FQGNSA.

The rearrangement uses TRBV5-4 and TRBJ1-6; 9 bases map to TRBD1. This CDR3 spans 14 amino acids. After removal of 5 bases from V and 7 bases from J, the junction contained 4 bases not matched to a gene. The germline gives CDR1 SGHNT, CDR2 YYREEE (reference sequence). Here the CDR3 reads CASSLGQGNSPLHF. In DNA form, the CDR3 reads TGTGCCAGCAGTTTAGGACAGGGGAATTCACCCCTCCACTTT.

The chain is built from TRBV6-4 and TRBJ2-2; D is possibly TRBD2 (5 bases). The CDR3 totals 14 residues. V shed 5 bases and J shed 7 bases, with 14 bases lying between them. In germline, CDR1 is MRHNA, CDR2 SNTAGT. CDR3 loop: CASSQTDSHGELFF. The CDR3 nucleotides are TGTGCCAGCAGTCAGACGGACTCTCACGGGGAGCTGTTTTTT.

This rearrangement joins TRBV6-5 to TRBJ1-2; tentatively, D is TRBD1 (6 bases). Trimming took 5 bases from V and 4 from J, leaving 11 bases between them. Germline CDR1 is MNHEY and CDR2 is SVGAGI. The CDR3 contains 13 residues. The CDR3 is CASSRGAVYGYTF. CDR3 in DNA: TGTGCCAGCAGTCGGGGGGCGGTCTATGGCTACACCTTC.